The T cell receptor beta chain under discussion was sequenced for a study of OX40 agonist ivuxolimab in advanced cancers. The germline CDR1 and CDR2 sequences are SNHLY and FYNNEI. There are 11 residues in the CDR3. V lost 5 bases to trimming and J lost 3 bases, with 4 bases between them. The method was immunoSEQ multiplex PCR; TCRdb's version includes in-frame clones alone and lacks a portion of them. The sample yields 77,000 or so clones, more than 80% seen once. Overall study findings and caveats: At doses 0.1 to 3.0 mg/kg, CD4+ and CD8+ clones expanded.

A note on this clone: What it recognizes is unknown.

J is TRBJ2-5 and V is TRBV2; D uncertain. The sequence derives from an adult with an advanced solid tumor such as melanoma, head and neck, liver or kidney cancer. The starting material was CD4+ or CD8+ T cells sorted from blood, obtained in a trial of the OX40 agonist ivuxolimab. CDR3 sequence: CASSMKETQYF. In nucleotides, the CDR3 is TGTGCCAGCAGTATGAAAGAGACCCAGTACTTC.